These 9 T cell receptor beta chains were sequenced from one sample in a study of early T cells in non-severe SARS-CoV-2 infection. Each CDR3 protein is one row after TCRdb ran MiXCR on the 5' RACE reads. The sample lists about 34,000 distinct CDR3 sequences, roughly 6.6% seen once, with more than 10% in the top ten. Sequencing was performed on whole blood, taken at baseline. The receptor set was obtained from an adult who was a healthcare worker with PCR-confirmed SARS-CoV-2 infection or an uninfected control (not recorded which).

This clonotype showed up many times. The chain combines TRBV9 with TRBJ2-6; 8 positions agree with TRBD1. The germline V gene encodes CDR1 SGDLS and CDR2 YYNGEE. The junction had 9 bases not matched to a gene; V was cut back by 4 bases and J by 3 bases. The CDR3 is 17 amino acids. CDR3 protein: CASSPWTGPIGANVLTF. The CDR3 nucleotides read TGTGCCAGCAGCCCTTGGACAGGGCCTATTGGGGCCAACGTCCTGACTTTC.

This sequence joins TRBV7-2 and TRBJ2-5; perhaps TRBD1 as D (5 bases). This CDR3 comprises 14 residues. From germline, CDR1 is SGHTA and CDR2 FQGNSA. V was clipped by 5 bases and J by 1 base, with 11 bases between them. The CDR3 coding sequence is TGTGCCAGCAGCGCAGGGTTGATCCAAGAGACCCAGTACTTC. Its translation is CASSAGLIQETQYF.

This clonotype was counted between two and nine times. The chain recombines TRBV6-4 with TRBJ2-1; no reliable D call. CDR1 MRHNA and CDR2 SNTAGT come from the germline V gene. V lost 3 bases to trimming and J lost 2 bases, with 11 bases between them. CDR3 length: 15 residues. As DNA, the CDR3 is TGTGCCAGCAGTGAATCGGACGGACCCTACAATGAGCAGTTCTTC. Encoded protein: CASSESDGPYNEQFF.

This sequence joins TRBV12-3 or TRBV12-4 and TRBJ1-1; TRBD1 matches 10 bases. The ends lost 7 bases at V and 0 bases at J; junction bases unmatched: 8. The CDR3 contains 16 residues. For the CDR3, the DNA is TGTGCCAGCACCCCGTGGGACAGGGGCATGAACACTGAAGCTTTCTTT. Translating gives CASTPWDRGMNTEAFF.

This clonotype showed up just a few times. This chain joins TRBV12-3 or TRBV12-4 and TRBJ2-2, with D unclear. This CDR3 is built from 14 residues. The germline V and J ends were trimmed by 4 bases and 5 bases, with 11 bases remaining between them. The CDR3 nucleotides are TGTGCCAGCAGTTCCCTTAGTGGAACCGGGGAGCTGTTTTTT. Amino acid sequence: CASSSLSGTGELFF.

This chain joins TRBV7-9 and TRBJ2-1; D is unresolved. Germline assignment: CDR1 SEHNR and CDR2 FQNEAQ (reference sequence). Trimming took 1 base from V and 10 from J, leaving 5 bases between them. CDR3 length: 11 amino acids. This CDR3 is CASSLVEEQFF. DNA of the CDR3: TGTGCCAGCAGCTTAGTGGAGGAGCAGTTCTTC.

There are many counts of this clonotype. V and J are TRBV12-3 or TRBV12-4 and TRBJ1-1; 7 bases map to TRBD1. The length of the CDR3 is 13 residues. V shed 6 bases and J 4 bases; nucleotides not matched to a gene: 5. The CDR3 loop is CASSPDRVTEAFF. The CDR3 DNA is TGTGCCAGCAGCCCTGACAGGGTCACTGAAGCTTTCTTT.

This clonotype was counted many times. This rearrangement joins TRBV9 to TRBJ2-2; unclear D gene. The CDR3 is 14 amino acids. CDR1 and CDR2 (germline): SGDLS, YYNGEE. V dropped 3 bases and J dropped 5 bases, with 11 bases sitting between them. As DNA, the CDR3 is TGTGCCAGCAGCGCCCCTCATAGTACCGGGGAGCTGTTTTTT. Encoded protein: CASSAPHSTGELFF.

The chain links TRBV24-1 to TRBJ2-3, with 7 positions matching TRBD1. J lost 4 bases, V lost 4 bases, and 7 bases had no gene match. Germline values: CDR1 KGHDR, CDR2 SFDVKD. The CDR3 is 15 amino acids. CDR3 DNA: TGTGCCACCAGTGACCGGACAGGCAGGGCAGATACGCAGTATTTT. It translates to CATSDRTGRADTQYF.